This is a list of T cell receptor beta chains from one sample in a study of CD8+CD57+ T cells in acquired aplastic anemia. TCRdb re-analysed the reads in MiXCR, keeping a single row per CDR3 protein. This table has 200,000 to 300,000 distinct CDR3 sequences, 82% appearing once. Sequencing input: sorted CD4+, CD8+, or CD8+CD57+ T cells (not recorded which) from PBMCs. These receptors originate from a human donor with aplastic anemia. CDR3s include the opening cysteine and the closing phenylalanine or tryptophan. The D gene is left open where the match is weak. The listing skips clone size in some rows; elsewhere it reads once, few, many or a size class.

J | D | size | V | DNA | CDR3
TRBJ2-3 | . | . | TRBV11-3 | TGTGCCAGCAGATCGGCAGAGCGTCCCGATACGCAGTATTTT | CASRSAERPDTQYF
TRBJ1-1 | . | . | TRBV5-6 | TGTGCCAGCAGCTTGGAGAGGGATGAGGCGGCTGAAGCTTTCTTT | CASSLERDEAAEAFF
TRBJ2-3 | TRBD2 | few | TRBV19 | TGTGCCAGTAGTATAGCGGGAGGTTCCGACACGCAGTATTTT | CASSIAGGSDTQYF
TRBJ1-2 | . | few | TRBV7-6 | TGTGCCAGCAGCTTAGCCCACGGGACAAAAGATGCCCAGACCTTC | CASSLAHGTKDAQTF
TRBJ2-1 | TRBD2 | . | TRBV24-1 | TGTGCCACCAGTGAACCGGGACTAGCGGGAGGTAAAAGGCAGTTCTTC | CATSEPGLAGGKRQFF
TRBJ1-2 | . | . | TRBV5-1 | TGTGCCAGCAGCTTCGTAGGGGCTCCCTATGGCTACACCTTC | CASSFVGAPYGYTF
TRBJ2-7 | . | . | TRBV20-1 | TGCAGTGCCAGAAGTTGGTACCGCAAGAACTTC | CSARSWYRKNF
TRBJ1-2 | . | . | TRBV12-3/TRBV12-4 | TGTGCCAGCAGTTCCAGGAGAACCCACTATGGCTACACCTTC | CASSSRRTHYGYTF
TRBJ2-6 | . | . | TRBV9 | TGTGCCAGCAGCGCACCGGGACACAACACCGCCGACGTCCTGACTTTC | CASSAPGHNTADVLTF
TRBJ2-7 | . | . | TRBV6-2/TRBV6-3 | TGTGCCAGCAGTTACGGGCAGGGTACAGATACGCAGTACTTC | CASSYGQGTDTQYF
TRBJ1-3 | . | . | TRBV15 | TGTGCCACCAGCGTGGCAGACAGAGACACCATATATTTT | CATSVADRDTIYF
TRBJ2-1 | TRBD2 | . | TRBV7-2 | TGTGCCAGCAAGACGGGACTAGCCGACGAGCAGTTCTTC | CASKTGLADEQFF
TRBJ2-1 | . | . | TRBV15 | TGTGCCAGCAGCGAAACGAGCCTAACAAACAATCAGCAGTTCTTC | CASSETSLTNNQQFF
TRBJ2-3 | TRBD2 | once | TRBV7-9 | TGTGCCATCCCGAGCGGGGGCTCTAGCACAGATACGCAGTATTTT | CAIPSGGSSTDTQYF
TRBJ1-2 | . | . | TRBV10-3 | TGTGCCATCAGTGAGTCCAACAGAAATTATGGCTACACCTTC | CAISESNRNYGYTF
TRBJ2-1 | TRBD1 | . | TRBV11-3 | TGTGCCAGCAGCTTAGATAGAACAGGGGGGATCCATGAGCAGTTCTTC | CASSLDRTGGIHEQFF
TRBJ1-5 | . | . | TRBV9 | TGTGCCAGCAGCGAGTGGGACCGCAATCGGGGAAGACATTTT | CASSEWDRNRGRHF
TRBJ1-5 | . | . | TRBV2 | TGTGCCAGCAGGGACTGGGGTAGAGATACGCCGCAGCATTTT | CASRDWGRDTPQHF
TRBJ2-5 | . | . | TRBV15 | TGTGCCACCAGCAGACAGGGGCCCTGGGGAGAGACCCAGTACTTC | CATSRQGPWGETQYF
TRBJ2-7 | . | . | TRBV7-9 | TGTGCCAGCAGTACTACAGCGACCTACGAGCAGTACTTC | CASSTTATYEQYF
TRBJ2-5 | TRBD2 | . | TRBV2 | TGTGCCACCAGCGGGGGCGGCGGGGCGAACACTGAAGCTTTC | CATSGGGGANTEAF
TRBJ1-1 | . | . | TRBV12-3/TRBV12-4 | TGTGCCAGCAGTTCAACATCCTATTACACTGAAGCTTTCTTT | CASSSTSYYTEAFF
TRBJ1-2 | . | . | TRBV15 | TGTGCCACCAGCAGAGATAGATCCTATGGCTACACCTTC | CATSRDRSYGYTF
TRBJ2-7 | . | . | TRBV20-1 | TGCAGTGCTCTTAGACAGGAGCCCTACGAGCAGTACTTC | CSALRQEPYEQYF
TRBJ2-3 | . | . | TRBV9 | TGTGCCAGCAGCGTAGGGTCGGATACGCCCACATTT | CASSVGSDTPTF
TRBJ2-5 | TRBD2 | many | TRBV9 | TGTGCCAGCAGCGTAGATAGCGGGGGGTTCCCAGAGACCCAGTACTTC | CASSVDSGGFPETQYF
TRBJ2-3 | . | . | TRBV20-1 | TGCAGTGCTAGCAGCGCCGGGCAAGATACGCAGTATTTT | CSASSAGQDTQYF
TRBJ2-1 | . | . | TRBV24-1 | TGTGCCACCAGTGACGAGAAAACGGGAAGTCTGTCCTTC | CATSDEKTGSLSF